The clone carrying this T cell receptor (beta chain) was seen at least ten times. This specimen comes from a study of T cells in Graves' hyperthyroidism and ophthalmopathy. Amplification of TCR beta CDR3 regions used RNA as the template. RT-PCR in the first round (using the HTBI primer set) targeted the TCR CDR3. MiXCR, run by TCRdb on the multiplex PCR reads, gives a single entry per CDR3 protein. This table holds 700,000 or so distinct CDR3 sequences, 16% found once. The CDR3 consists of 14 residues. Deletions cut 4 bases from V and 10 bases from J, with 17 bases between. CDR1 LGHDT and CDR2 YNNKEL come from the germline V gene (reference sequence).

Source material: blood. The receptor comes from a man between 18 and 35 years old with Graves' hyperthyroidism. This chain joins TRBV3-1 and TRBJ2-1; D possibly uses TRBD1 or TRBD2 (7 bases each). The CDR3 region has the DNA TGTGCCAGCAGCCCCCAGGGGGAGGGCCGGGAGCAGTTCTTC. Translating gives CASSPQGEGREQFF.